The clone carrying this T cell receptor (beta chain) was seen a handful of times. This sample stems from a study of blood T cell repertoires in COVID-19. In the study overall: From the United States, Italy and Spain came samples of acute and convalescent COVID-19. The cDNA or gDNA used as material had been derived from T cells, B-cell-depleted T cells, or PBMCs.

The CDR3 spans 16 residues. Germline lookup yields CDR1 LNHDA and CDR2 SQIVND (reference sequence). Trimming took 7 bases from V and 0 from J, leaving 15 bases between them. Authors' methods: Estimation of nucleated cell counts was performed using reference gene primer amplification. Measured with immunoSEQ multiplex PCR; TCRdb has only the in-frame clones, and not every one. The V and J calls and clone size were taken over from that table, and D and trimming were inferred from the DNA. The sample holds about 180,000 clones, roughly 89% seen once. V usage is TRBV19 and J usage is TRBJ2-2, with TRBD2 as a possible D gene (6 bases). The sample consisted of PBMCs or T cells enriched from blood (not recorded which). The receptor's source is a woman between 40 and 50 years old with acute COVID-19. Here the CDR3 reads CASMSWDSANTGELFF. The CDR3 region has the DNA TGTGCCAGTATGTCGTGGGACTCCGCGAACACCGGGGAGCTGTTTTTT.